This TCR beta chain was retrieved from a study of blood T cell repertoires in COVID-19. The CDR3 is made up of 13 amino acids. With 3 bases removed from V and 5 bases from J, the gap between germline ends came to 11 bases. Germline assignment: CDR1 MNHNY and CDR2 SVGAGI (reference sequence). Libraries were prepared by immunoSEQ multiplex PCR; TCRdb keeps only in-frame clonotypes and omits some of them. The sample records 15,000 or so clones, about 90% being singletons. The rearrangement links TRBV6-6 to TRBJ2-7, with D perhaps TRBD2 (7 bases). Sequencing was performed on peripheral blood. The source of this sequence is a human donor in a cohort sampled during active COVID-19. The CDR3 spells CASSYPGGNEQYF. The CDR3 coding sequence is TGTGCCAGCAGTTATCCGGGGGGCAACGAGCAGTACTTC.